This TCR beta chain was recorded in a study of vaccination effects on CD4 cells after COVID-19. Antigen-specific CD4+ T cells were first expanded with viral peptide pools by the ViraFEST assay and only then sequenced. Scientists isolated CD4+ T cells after a roughly 9-day culture period ended. Every participant took two doses of the BNT162b2 or mRNA-1273 vaccine. The V end lost 5 bases, the J end lost 2 bases, and 7 bases lay between the germline ends. The germline V gene encodes CDR1 MNHEY and CDR2 SVGAGI. The CDR3 has 13 residues. There are a few counts of this clone. Its antigen is as yet unknown. Repertoires were generated with immunoSEQ multiplex PCR, while TCRdb's copy carries only in-frame clones and drops some. The sample has fewer than 90,000 clones; 60% to 80% are singletons.

This clonotype originated in a human donor who received a COVID-19 vaccine. The specimen comprised CD4+ T cells from PBMCs cultured with HCoV-OC43 spike peptides, sampled after COVID-19 vaccination. The subset denotes: HCoV-OC43 spike overlapping peptide pool stimulation. This chain joins TRBV6-5 and TRBJ1-3, with D perhaps matching TRBD1 (5 bases). The CDR3 DNA reads TGTGCCAGCAGTCAACAGGCTGGAAACACCATATATTTT. Translation gives CASSQQAGNTIYF.